A selection of T cell receptor beta chains follows, all from one sample in a study of graft-versus-host responses after intestinal transplantation. No cognate antigen is known for these TCRs. TCRdb keeps only in-frame clones here, not all; method: immunoSEQ multiplex PCR. The table has 40,000 to 60,000 clones, about 81% seen once. Source: unstimulated CD4+ T cells sorted from spleen or lymph node cells, taken before transplant. These receptors came from a human donor who was the organ donor for an intestinal transplant. Each CDR3 is given with its conserved first and last residue.

v_gene	j_gene	CDR3aa
TRBV6-1	TRBJ1-1	CASKQGLIEAFF
TRBV6-5	TRBJ2-7	CASSSQGLTYEQYF
TRBV2	TRBJ2-7	CASSRPLGASYEQYF
TRBV19	TRBJ1-5	CASRGLNSNQPQHF
TRBV11-3	TRBJ2-7	CASSLGTGGYEQYF
TRBV10-2	TRBJ2-2	CASRTGGTGELFF
TRBV29-1	TRBJ2-7	CSVWTPDYEQYF
TRBV5-6	TRBJ2-5	CASSLAGQGKRETQYF
TRBV5-4	TRBJ2-7	CASSLGTSGRLYEQYF
TRBV19	TRBJ1-5	CASSTHPSAGIPQPQHF
TRBV19	TRBJ2-2	CASSPGLSNTGELFF
TRBV5-4	TRBJ1-2	CASSSPGQGLSGYTF
TRBV7-9	TRBJ1-3	CASSSAAGNTIYF
TRBV19	TRBJ2-3	CASRGSGEDTQYF
TRBV7-9	TRBJ2-5	CASSLGVGPQETQYF
TRBV29-1	TRBJ2-2	CSVEDRGLGRTNTGELFF
TRBV30	TRBJ2-7	CAWSYGLAYSYEQYF
TRBV4-1	TRBJ1-2	CASSQDLGTGWVYGYTF
TRBV5-1	TRBJ1-5	CASSLATGGGQPQHF
TRBV4-1	TRBJ1-6	CASSQDLSSYNSPLHF
TRBV19	TRBJ2-3	CASSMNGGPDTQYF
TRBV5-5	TRBJ1-3	CASSFLRGPGNTIYF
TRBV25-1	TRBJ2-3	CASSELDPSTDTQYF
TRBV15	TRBJ2-5	CATSPDREPQETQYF
TRBV7-2	TRBJ1-4	CASSQGTGRTNEKLFF
TRBV6-1	TRBJ1-6	CASSEPGGMSSPLHF
TRBV5-6	TRBJ2-5	CASRLGTGGGLEETQYF
TRBV5-4	TRBJ2-7	CASSFTGRAYEQYF
TRBV6-1	TRBJ2-5	CASTIKETQYF
TRBV18	TRBJ2-3	CASSPPVAASTDTQYF
TRBV10-3	TRBJ2-1	CAIRPTGTSGKPYNEQFF
TRBV21-1	TRBJ2-1	CASSTKSPSSYNEQFF
TRBV5-4	TRBJ2-2	CASSLGRHGELFF
TRBV27	TRBJ1-5	CASSSPYREFSPRSNQPQHF
TRBV9	TRBJ2-5	CASSVSVRIQETQYF
TRBV5-5	TRBJ2-2	CASSPQSNTGELFF
TRBV27	TRBJ2-7	CASSPRDRGTTYEQYF
TRBV7-9	TRBJ2-2	CASSSIALNTGELFF
TRBV6-5	TRBJ2-5	CASSLSSETQYF
TRBV11-2	TRBJ2-1	CASETGQRHTYNEQFF
TRBV15	TRBJ1-6	CATSRGGQYNSPLHF
TRBV5-1	TRBJ2-2	CASSQSFSGRGDTGELFF
TRBV6-5	TRBJ1-2	CASSEAPGYTF
TRBV21-1	TRBJ2-6	CASRDSGDTSSGANVLTF
TRBV5-4	TRBJ2-3	CASSLAGGTDTQYF
TRBV30	TRBJ1-6	CAWSVRTGGPPLHF